The 26 T cell receptor beta chains presented below share a single source sample, sequenced in a study of cytomegalovirus exposure and HLA in healthy donors. PCR used 60 Vbeta primers and 13 Jbeta primers. The data were produced by immunoSEQ multiplex PCR, yet TCRdb's version contains in-frame clones alone and is incomplete. This sample carries about 94,000 clones, over 60% of them seen once, and the ten largest clones take about 3.9%. Sequencing input: PBMCs. The origin of the receptors is a man younger than 40 in good health and CMV-seronegative.

The chain is built from TRBV18 and TRBJ2-5; D may be TRBD1 (6 bases). This CDR3 has 16 residues. Trimming pared 2 bases from V and 5 bases from J, leaving 18 bases between. Germline values: CDR1 KGHSH, CDR2 LQKENI. In nucleotides, the CDR3 is TGTGCCAGCTCACCAAATAGTCAGGGGTTGGTGGAGACCCAGTACTTC. Its protein product is CASSPNSQGLVETQYF.

This clone has a handful of counts. The chain combines TRBV2 with TRBJ2-1; 10 bases are a match to TRBD2. The germline CDR1 and CDR2 sequences are SNHLY and FYNNEI. The CDR3 is made up of 15 amino acids. Trimming removed 1 base from V and 6 bases from J; junction bases left unmatched: 3. The CDR3: CASSEEIAGGNEQFF. For the CDR3, the DNA is TGTGCCAGCAGTGAAGAGATAGCGGGGGGCAATGAGCAGTTCTTC.

The V call is TRBV28, the J call TRBJ2-7, with a possible D match to TRBD1 (6 bases). The ends were cut back, 6 bases at V and 3 bases at J, with 15 bases in the middle. CDR1 MDHEN and CDR2 SYDVKM come from the germline V gene. This CDR3 has 14 amino acids. CDR3 region: CASRYRDTIYEQYF. The CDR3 DNA sequence: TGTGCCAGCAGGTACCGGGACACGATCTACGAGCAGTACTTC. Full variable domain (remainder filled in from reference TRBV28 and TRBJ2-7): DVKVTQSSRYLVKRTGEKVFLECVQDMDHENMFWYRQDPGLGLRLIYFSYDVKMKEKGDIPEGYSVSREKKERFSLILESASTNQTSMYLCASRYRDTIYEQYFGPGTRLTVT.

This clone was picked up a small number of times. V and J are TRBV7-3 and TRBJ2-1; TRBD2 aligns across 9 bases. CDR3 size: 15 residues. Germline V gene sequence: CDR1 SGHTA, CDR2 FQGTGA. The V gene end was trimmed by 3 bases and the J gene end by 6 bases; junction bases not matched to a gene: 6. This CDR3 reads CASSLVASGVNEQFF. The CDR3 region has the DNA TGTGCCAGCAGCTTGGTGGCTAGCGGGGTCAATGAGCAGTTCTTC. Full variable domain (missing parts from reference TRBV7-3 and TRBJ2-1): GAGVSQTPSNKVTEKGKYVELRCDPISGHTALYWYRQSLGQGPEFLIYFQGTGAADDSGLPNDRFFAVRPEGSVSTLKIQRTERGDSAVYLCASSLVASGVNEQFFGPGTRLTVL.

This clone was seen once. The chain carries TRBV14 and TRBJ2-5; 8 nucleotides agree with TRBD1. Germline CDR1 reads SGHDN; CDR2 reads FVKESK. J lost 3 bases, V lost 1 base, and 4 bases had no gene match. CDR3 length equals 15 residues. The CDR3 DNA reads TGTGCCAGCAGCCAAGCCGGGACAGGAAAAGAGACCCAGTACTTC. This codes for CASSQAGTGKETQYF.

This chain connects TRBV7-9 to TRBJ2-3, with D perhaps TRBD1 (6 bases). Germline V lookup: CDR1 SEHNR, CDR2 FQNEAQ (reference sequence). The CDR3 extends over 16 amino acids. V lost 4 bases and J 8 bases, leaving 22 bases between the germline ends. The CDR3 sequence is CASSSSRGGPTFTQYF. The CDR3, as DNA: TGTGCCAGCAGCTCCTCTCGAGGGGGTCCCACATTTACGCAGTATTTT.

This chain joins TRBV6-1 and TRBJ2-1; D is undetermined. CDR1 is MNHNS, CDR2 SASEGT, per germline. The CDR3 spans 15 residues. The V end was cut by 1 base, the J end by 3 bases, with 10 bases between. CDR3 in amino acids: CASSEVLERYNEQFF. CDR3 nucleotide sequence: TGTGCCAGCAGTGAAGTGTTAGAGCGCTACAATGAGCAGTTCTTC.

Comments on this clone: Mismatch with germline at one junction end may stem from a read error. Other DNA sequences within the sample encode an identical CDR3. The V call is TRBV9, the J call TRBJ2-5; 15 positions match TRBD2. The length of the CDR3 is 20 residues. Per germline, CDR1 SGDLS and CDR2 YYNGEE. DNA for the CDR3: TGTGCTAGCAGCGTAACTACCCCGGGACTAGCGGGAGGCCCCCAAGAGACCCAGTACTTC. As protein: CASSVTTPGLAGGPQETQYF.

This chain connects TRBV2 to TRBJ2-7; TRBD2 aligns across 10 bases. Germline loops: CDR1 SNHLY, CDR2 FYNNEI. Losses at the gene ends were 4 bases for V and 3 bases for J; bases not matched to a gene: 3. This CDR3 comprises 14 residues. The CDR3 loop reads CASSVEREGYEQYF. CDR3 nucleotide sequence: TGTGCCAGCAGTGTGGAGCGGGAGGGCTACGAGCAGTACTTC.

The chain couples TRBV30 to TRBJ2-7; D might be TRBD2 (5 bases). The CDR3 consists of 11 residues. Germline CDR1 GTSNPN, CDR2 SVGIG (reference sequence). The CDR3 here is CAQMGRDEQYF. The CDR3 nucleotides are TGTGCTCAGATGGGGAGAGACGAGCAGTACTTC.

On this clone: The junction differs from germline at one of its ends, possibly a read error. As DNA, the CDR3 is TGCGCCAGCAGCCAGCTAGGTAGAGGGGGGACTAGGACCGCCTTC. Its protein is CASSQLGRGGTRTAF. The chain joins TRBV4-3 to TRBJ1-2, with a weak D call TRBD1 (6 bases). The CDR3 spans 15 residues. Germline CDR1 is LGHNA and CDR2 is YSLEER.

This chain links TRBV7-6 with TRBJ2-5; TRBD1 is a possible D gene (6 bases). V was clipped by 7 bases and J by 3 bases, with 18 bases between them. The CDR3 is made up of 15 amino acids. In germline, CDR1 is SGHVS, CDR2 FNYEAQ. The DNA for the CDR3 is TGTGCCAGCACCCCTTGGGGAACAGGGAAAGAGACCCAGTACTTC. Translating gives CASTPWGTGKETQYF.

Points on this clone: One end of the junction is discordant with germline, which a read error may explain. The J gene is TRBJ2-1, the V gene TRBV14, with TRBD2 matching 12 bases. This CDR3 spans 19 amino acids. CDR1 and CDR2 from the germline V gene are SGHDN and FVKESK. The CDR3 loop is CDSSQDRLAGELAYNEQFF. CDR3 DNA: TGTGACAGCAGCCAAGATAGACTAGCGGGAGAGTTGGCCTACAATGAGCAGTTCTTC.

This clone was observed a single time. V gene TRBV20-1 combines with J gene TRBJ2-7; a possible D gene is TRBD2 (6 bases). Germline loops: CDR1 DFQATT, CDR2 SNEGSKA (reference sequence). The CDR3 covers 11 residues. Trimming shortened V by 3 bases and J by 3 bases, and 6 bases separated the two germline ends. The CDR3 DNA is TGCAGTGCTAGCGGGGGCTACGAGCAGTACTTC. Translated: CSASGGYEQYF.

CDR3 nucleotide sequence: TGTGCCAGCAGCTTGTTGCGGGGTGGCTACACCTTC. This gives the protein CASSLLRGGYTF. The chain carries TRBV5-6 and TRBJ1-2; no clear D. Germline CDR1 reads SGHDT; CDR2 reads YYEEEE. V was pared by 1 base and J by 7 bases, with 8 bases between. The CDR3 contains 12 residues.

This clone came up a few times. J is TRBJ1-2 and V is TRBV7-9, with 12 positions matching TRBD1. V gave up 3 bases and J gave up 2 bases; unmatched junction bases: 4. CDR1 and CDR2 from the germline V gene are SEHNR and FQNEAQ (reference sequence). The CDR3 loop spans 16 amino acids. The CDR3 protein is CASSFRDRGRNYGYTF. In DNA, the CDR3 is TGTGCCAGCAGCTTCCGGGACAGGGGGCGCAACTATGGCTACACCTTC.

The V call is TRBV5-4, the J call TRBJ1-2, with D perhaps TRBD1 (5 bases). The CDR3 has 14 amino acids. Germline V gives CDR1 SGHNT, CDR2 YYREEE (reference sequence). The V end was cut by 5 bases, the J end by 6 bases, with 17 bases between. The CDR3 is CASSSGPPRDGYTF. For the CDR3, the DNA is TGTGCCAGCAGTTCAGGGCCACCTCGGGATGGCTACACCTTC.

The gene calls are TRBV9 and TRBJ2-4; 7 positions match TRBD1. V lost 4 bases and J lost 5; bases outside the gene matches: 6. Germline loops: CDR1 SGDLS, CDR2 YYNGEE. There are 14 residues in the CDR3. The DNA of the CDR3 is TGTGCCAGCAGCACAACAGGGGTCGAAAACATTCAGTACTTC. It translates to CASSTTGVENIQYF.

This rearrangement joins TRBV2 to TRBJ1-6; 11 bases align to TRBD1. This CDR3 is 15 amino acids long. After removal of 8 bases from V and 10 bases from J, the junction contained 10 bases not matched to a gene. CDR1 is SNHLY and CDR2 is FYNNEI in the germline V gene. This CDR3 is CASGVKGQGVSPLHF. DNA of the CDR3: TGTGCCAGCGGTGTAAAGGGACAGGGGGTATCACCCCTCCACTTT.

The chain joins TRBV7-2 to TRBJ2-7; D remains ambiguous. V was clipped by 5 bases and J by 3 bases, with 14 bases between them. Germline CDR1 and CDR2: SGHTA and FQGNSA. CDR3 length: 14 residues. The CDR3 coding sequence is TGTGCCAGCAGCCCGATGGGCGCCAACTACGAGCAGTACTTC. Translated, it gives CASSPMGANYEQYF.

The chain couples TRBV5-4 to TRBJ2-7; weak D call: TRBD1 (6 bases). The CDR3 sequence is 15 residues long. Per the germline V gene, CDR1 is SGHNT and CDR2 is YYREEE (reference sequence). The V and J ends lost 3 bases and 0 bases respectively, with 13 bases between them. The CDR3 DNA is TGTGCCAGCAGCTCGAGGACAGTCAGCTCCTACGAGCAGTACTTC. Translated: CASSSRTVSSYEQYF.

J is TRBJ2-2 and V is TRBV27, with 7 bases aligning to TRBD2. V shed 0 bases and J 6 bases; nucleotides not matched to a gene: 10. CDR3 size: 17 residues. The germline V gene has CDR1 MNHEY and CDR2 SMNVEV (reference sequence). The CDR3 DNA follows: TGTGCCAGCAGTTTATCCGCCTTGGGGGGGGGACCCGGGGAGCTGTTTTTT. Encoded protein: CASSLSALGGGPGELFF.

This clone was picked up a small number of times. The chain recombines TRBV6-1 with TRBJ2-7; possible D gene TRBD1, 8 bases. The CDR3 spans 16 residues. The V gene's germline CDR1 is MNHNS and CDR2 SASEGT. V was pared by 2 bases and J by 4 bases, with 18 bases between. The CDR3 is CASSEMGGTGRYEQYF. CDR3 coding DNA: TGTGCCAGCAGTGAAATGGGGGGGACAGGCCGATACGAGCAGTACTTC.

This clone was recorded only once. V is TRBV2 and J is TRBJ1-5; possibly TRBD1 for D (6 bases). The germline V and J ends were trimmed by 6 bases and 5 bases, with 11 bases remaining between them. CDR1 SNHLY and CDR2 FYNNEI come from the germline V gene. The CDR3 sequence is 13 residues long. For the CDR3, the DNA is TGTGCCAGCAGACCACAGGGACATCAGCCCCAGCATTTT. Residues: CASRPQGHQPQHF.

This clone has a count of ten or more. V gene TRBV4-1 combines with J gene TRBJ2-4; possible D gene TRBD1, 5 bases. CDR3 length: 17 residues. Germline-derived CDR1 and CDR2 are MGHRA and YSYEKL. V lost 0 bases and J 0 bases, leaving 12 bases between the germline ends. The CDR3 bases are TGCGCCAGCAGCCAAGAACACCCAGGGTCAGCCAAAAACATTCAGTACTTC. The encoded protein is CASSQEHPGSAKNIQYF.

The chain recombines TRBV5-1 with TRBJ2-7; perhaps TRBD1 as D (6 bases). CDR3 size: 13 residues. In germline, CDR1 is SGHRS, CDR2 YFSETQ. The ends were cut back, 1 base at V and 7 bases at J, with 12 bases in the middle. CDR3 sequence reads: CASSLTGPREQYF. As DNA, the CDR3 is TGCGCCAGCAGCTTGACAGGGCCGCGGGAGCAGTACTTC.